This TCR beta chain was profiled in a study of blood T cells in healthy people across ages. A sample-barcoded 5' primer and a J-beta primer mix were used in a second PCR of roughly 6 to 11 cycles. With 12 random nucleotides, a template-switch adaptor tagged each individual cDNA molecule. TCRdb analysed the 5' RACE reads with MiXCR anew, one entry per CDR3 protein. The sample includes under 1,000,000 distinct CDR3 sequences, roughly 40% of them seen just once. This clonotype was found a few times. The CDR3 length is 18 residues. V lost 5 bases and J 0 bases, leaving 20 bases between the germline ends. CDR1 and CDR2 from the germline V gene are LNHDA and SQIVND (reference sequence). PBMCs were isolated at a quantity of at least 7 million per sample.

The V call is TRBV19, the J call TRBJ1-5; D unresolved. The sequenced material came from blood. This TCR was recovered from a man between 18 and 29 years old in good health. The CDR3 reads CASSAVTSVEYSNQPQHF. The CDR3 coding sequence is TGTGCCAGTAGTGCGGTAACAAGCGTCGAATATAGCAATCAGCCCCAGCATTTT.